Included here is one TCR beta chain sequence, with context. This clone's antigen is unknown. Base quality data are lacking; no much larger clone is found one base away. Whole blood was collected in K2EDTA tubes by collaborating institutions according to the institutions' own protocols. For TCRbeta analysis, collaborators shipped samples in one of three forms: frozen whole blood, isolated PBMCs, or DNA extracted from either of those sample types. This entry comes from a study of blood T cell repertoires in COVID-19 (dated by TCRdb to the early 2020s). For the wider study: Samples from collaborators originated in the United States, Italy and Spain and spanned both the acute and convalescent phases of COVID-19. Samples were obtained from the ongoing ImmuneRACE study (first 160 participants) and from over a thousand subjects provided by 6 global collaborators. Sample metadata almost always included a de-identified subject ID, COVID-19 status, age in years and sex. Where available, HLA class I and class II types were obtained from metadata supplied by the sample provider rather than from assay-based typing. The prospective study material was composed of cDNA or gDNA derived from T cells, B-cell-depleted T cells, or PBMCs. Deeply sampled blood TCRbeta repertoires from subjects exposed to, actively infected with, or recovered from COVID-19 were included in the dataset. The repertoires were released in a freely available public database meant as a resource for research on the immune response to SARS-CoV-2.

The immunoSEQ Assay, a bias-controlled multiplex PCR, was used to amplify TCRbeta CDR3 regions from genomic DNA. The paper's processing steps were these. The number of nucleated cells in each sample was estimated by amplification of reference gene primers within the assay. To quantify the absolute abundance of each unique TCRbeta CDR3 rearrangement, sequence reads were collapsed and filtered. Productive Simpson clonality was computed per sample as the square root of Simpson's diversity index over productive rearrangements. The source is immuneACCESS, and TCRdb retained only in-frame sequences with V and J called. Part of the clones is not carried over; for the studies checked, unresolved V genes explain less than half of this, and the remainder is unexplained. D and trimming were read from the DNA, whereas the V and J calls and clone size are those reported in that table. This sample gives some 220,000 clones in total; about 85% of them show up just once. The top ten clones comprise around 6.4% of the sample.

The germline V gene provides CDR1 MGHRA and CDR2 YSYEKL. The CDR3 sequence holds 14 residues, the cysteine and phenylalanine included. The DNA shown is the 42-base CDR3, in frame from base 1. At the junction V is shortened by 1 base and J by 2 bases, with 8 bases in between. What the research found in general, with its limitations: The quantity of clinical and demographic metadata differed by source and by participant and was supplied without curation.

The rearrangement combines TRBV4-1 with TRBJ2-5, with no confidently assigned D gene. The sample was peripheral blood. This sequence was found in a woman aged 55 to 70 with active or convalescent COVID-19. DNA sequence: TGCGCCAGCAGCCAAGGTCAGGCTCAAGAGACCCAGTACTTC. It translates as CASSQGQAQETQYF.